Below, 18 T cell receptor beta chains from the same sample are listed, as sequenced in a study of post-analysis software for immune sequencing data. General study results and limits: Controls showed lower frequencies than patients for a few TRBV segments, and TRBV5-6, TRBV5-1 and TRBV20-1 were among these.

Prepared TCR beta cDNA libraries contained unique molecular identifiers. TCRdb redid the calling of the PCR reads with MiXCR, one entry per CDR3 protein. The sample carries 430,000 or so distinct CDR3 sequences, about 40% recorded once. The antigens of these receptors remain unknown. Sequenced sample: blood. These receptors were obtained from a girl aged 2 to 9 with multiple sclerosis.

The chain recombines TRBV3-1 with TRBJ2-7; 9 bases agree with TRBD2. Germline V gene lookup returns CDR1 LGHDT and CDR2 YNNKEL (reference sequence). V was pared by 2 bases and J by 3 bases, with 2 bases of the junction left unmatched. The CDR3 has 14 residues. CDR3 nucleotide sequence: TGTGCCAGCAGCCAATTAGCGGGAGACTACGAGCAGTACTTC. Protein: CASSQLAGDYEQYF.

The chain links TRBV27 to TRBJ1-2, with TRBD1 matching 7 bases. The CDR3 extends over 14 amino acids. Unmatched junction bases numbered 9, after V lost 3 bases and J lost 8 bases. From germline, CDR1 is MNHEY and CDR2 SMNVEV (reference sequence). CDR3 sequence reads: CASSLLGGFGGYTF. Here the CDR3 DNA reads TGTGCCAGCAGTTTGTTAGGGGGCTTTGGGGGCTACACCTTC.

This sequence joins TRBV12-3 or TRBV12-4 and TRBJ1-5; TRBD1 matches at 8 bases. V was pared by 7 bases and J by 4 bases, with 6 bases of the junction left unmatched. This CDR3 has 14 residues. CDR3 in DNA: TGTGCCAGCACCCGAACAGGGGGTAATCAGCCCCAGCATTTT. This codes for CASTRTGGNQPQHF.

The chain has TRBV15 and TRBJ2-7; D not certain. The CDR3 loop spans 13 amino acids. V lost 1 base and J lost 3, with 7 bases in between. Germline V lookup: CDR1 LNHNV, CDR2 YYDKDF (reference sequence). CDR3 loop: CATSRASFYEQYF. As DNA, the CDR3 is TGTGCCACCAGCAGAGCGAGTTTCTACGAGCAGTACTTC.

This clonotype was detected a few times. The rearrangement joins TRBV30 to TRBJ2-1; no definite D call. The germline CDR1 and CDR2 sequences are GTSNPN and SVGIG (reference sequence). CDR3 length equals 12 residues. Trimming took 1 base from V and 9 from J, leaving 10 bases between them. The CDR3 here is CAWSGGQREQFF. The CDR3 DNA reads TGTGCCTGGAGTGGTGGCCAGCGTGAGCAGTTCTTC.

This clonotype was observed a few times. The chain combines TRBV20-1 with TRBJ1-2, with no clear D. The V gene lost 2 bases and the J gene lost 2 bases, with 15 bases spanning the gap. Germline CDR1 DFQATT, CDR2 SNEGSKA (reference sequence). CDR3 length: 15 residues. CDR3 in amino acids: CSARKGFRLNYGYTF. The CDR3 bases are TGCAGTGCTAGAAAAGGGTTCCGGTTAAACTATGGCTACACCTTC.

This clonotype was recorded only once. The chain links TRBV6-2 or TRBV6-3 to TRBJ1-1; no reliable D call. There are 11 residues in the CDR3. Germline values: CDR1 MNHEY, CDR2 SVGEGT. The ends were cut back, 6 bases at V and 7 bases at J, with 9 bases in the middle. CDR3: CASRRGSEAFF. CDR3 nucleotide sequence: TGTGCCAGCAGACGAGGGAGTGAAGCTTTCTTT.

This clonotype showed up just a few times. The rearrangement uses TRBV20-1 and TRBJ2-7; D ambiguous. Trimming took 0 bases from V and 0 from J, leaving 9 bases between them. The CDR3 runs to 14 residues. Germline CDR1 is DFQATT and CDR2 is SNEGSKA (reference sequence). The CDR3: CSARDYPSSYEQYF. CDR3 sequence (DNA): TGCAGTGCTAGAGATTATCCAAGCTCCTACGAGCAGTACTTC.

CDR3 sequence reads: CASSLSAGGFGCGYTF. In nucleotides, the CDR3 is TGTGCCAGCAGCTTAAGCGCAGGGGGCTTTGGCTGTGGCTACACCTTC. The chain combines TRBV13 with TRBJ1-2; 8 bases fit TRBD1. Germline trimming cut 2 bases from V and 7 bases from J; bases unmatched to any gene: 12. From germline, CDR1 is PRHDT and CDR2 FYEKMQ (reference sequence). This CDR3 comprises 16 residues.

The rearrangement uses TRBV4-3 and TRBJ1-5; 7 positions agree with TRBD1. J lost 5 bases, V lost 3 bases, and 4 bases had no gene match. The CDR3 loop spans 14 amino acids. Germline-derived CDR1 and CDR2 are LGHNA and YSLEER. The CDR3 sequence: CASSHRQGDQPQHF. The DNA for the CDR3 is TGCGCCAGCAGCCACCGACAGGGAGATCAGCCCCAGCATTTT.

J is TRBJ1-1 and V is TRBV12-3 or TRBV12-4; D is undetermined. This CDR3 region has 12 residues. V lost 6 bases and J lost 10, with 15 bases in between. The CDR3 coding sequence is TGTGCCAGCAGCCGCTCGGAGTTTAGAGCTTTCTTT. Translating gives CASSRSEFRAFF.

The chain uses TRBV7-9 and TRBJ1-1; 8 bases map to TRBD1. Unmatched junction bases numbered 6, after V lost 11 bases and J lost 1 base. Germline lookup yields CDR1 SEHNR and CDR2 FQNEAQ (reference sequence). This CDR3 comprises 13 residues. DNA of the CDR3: TGTGCCGCGAGGACAGGGCGGAACACTGAAGCTTTCTTT. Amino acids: CAARTGRNTEAFF.

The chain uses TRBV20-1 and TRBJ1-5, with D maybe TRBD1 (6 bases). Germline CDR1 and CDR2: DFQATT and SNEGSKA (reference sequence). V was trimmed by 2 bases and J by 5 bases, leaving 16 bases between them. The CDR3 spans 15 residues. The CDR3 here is CSARPGTRGHQPQHF. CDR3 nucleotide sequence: TGCAGTGCTAGACCCGGGACCAGGGGTCATCAGCCCCAGCATTTT.

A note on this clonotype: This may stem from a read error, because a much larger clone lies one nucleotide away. The CDR3 here is CVSSPPGGRQPQHF. The CDR3 nucleotides read TGTGTCAGCAGCCCCCCGGGGGGAAGGCAGCCCCAGCATTTT. The J gene is TRBJ1-5, the V gene TRBV5-5; tentative D call: TRBD1 (5 bases). The germline CDR1 and CDR2 sequences are SGHKS and YYEKEE (reference sequence). This CDR3 contains 14 residues.

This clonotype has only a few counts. CDR3 region: CASSQVVAQYETQYF. The CDR3 DNA follows: TGCGCCAGCAGCCAAGTTGTGGCGCAGTATGAGACCCAGTACTTC. The chain has TRBV4-1 and TRBJ2-5; D gene uncertain. Deletions cut 1 base from V and 5 bases from J, with 14 bases between. Looked up from germline, CDR1 is MGHRA and CDR2 is YSYEKL. The CDR3 has 15 amino acids.

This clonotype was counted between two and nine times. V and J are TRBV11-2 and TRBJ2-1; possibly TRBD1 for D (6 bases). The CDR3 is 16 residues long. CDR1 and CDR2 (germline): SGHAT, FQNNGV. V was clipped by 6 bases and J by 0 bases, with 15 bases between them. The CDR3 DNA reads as TGTGCCAGCAGGCAGGGGACCCGTAGCTCCTACAATGAGCAGTTCTTC. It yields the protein CASRQGTRSSYNEQFF. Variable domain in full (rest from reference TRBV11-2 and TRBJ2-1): EAGVAQSPRYKIIEKRQSVAFWCNPISGHATLYWYQQILGQGPKLLIQFQNNGVVDDSQLPKDRFSAERLKGVDSTLKIQPAKLEDSAVYLCASRQGTRSSYNEQFFGPGTRLTVL.

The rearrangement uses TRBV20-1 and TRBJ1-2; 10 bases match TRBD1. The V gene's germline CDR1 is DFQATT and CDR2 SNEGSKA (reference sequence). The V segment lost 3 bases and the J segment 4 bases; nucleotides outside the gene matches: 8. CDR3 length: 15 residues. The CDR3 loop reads CSARDRGSPPYGYTF. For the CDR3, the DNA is TGCAGTGCTAGGGACAGGGGGAGCCCCCCCTATGGCTACACCTTC.

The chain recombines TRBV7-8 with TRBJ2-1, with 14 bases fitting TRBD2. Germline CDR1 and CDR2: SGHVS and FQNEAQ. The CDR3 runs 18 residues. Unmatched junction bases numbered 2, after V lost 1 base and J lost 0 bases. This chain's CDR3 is CASSLGGTSGSSYNEQFF. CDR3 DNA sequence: TGTGCCAGCAGCTTAGGGGGGACTAGCGGGAGCTCCTACAATGAGCAGTTCTTC.